The clone carrying this TCR beta chain occurred a few times. Its antigen is still unknown. These data originate in a study of cytomegalovirus exposure and HLA in healthy donors. Study observations and caveats: Previous analysis showed most TCR beta V segments were productive about 87% or about 30% of the time.

The PCR had 60 Vbeta and 13 Jbeta primers. The protocol was immunoSEQ multiplex PCR, while the TCRdb copy is restricted to in-frame clones and leaves out a portion. Here the sample spans approximately 120,000 clones, roughly 73% being singletons. The CDR3 runs to 13 residues. In germline, CDR1 is SGHVS, CDR2 FNYEAQ. V was cut by 0 bases and J by 1 base, with 3 bases left in between. The TCR comes from a man aged 60 to 69 in good health and CMV-seropositive. The material sequenced was PBMCs. V gene TRBV7-6 combines with J gene TRBJ1-1; D not certain. CDR3 nucleotide sequence: TGTGCCAGCAGCTTAGCCCAGAACACTGAAGCTTTCTTT. Translating it yields CASSLAQNTEAFF.